The 14 T cell receptor beta chains below come from one sample, sequenced in a study of cytomegalovirus exposure and HLA in healthy donors. The PCR had 60 Vbeta and 13 Jbeta primers. TCRdb's copy holds only in-frame clones and misses some; the assay was immunoSEQ multiplex PCR. The sample has approximately 100,000 clones, around three quarters seen once. The sample comprised PBMCs. The receptors here all came from a man aged 45-65 years in good health and CMV-seropositive.

The CDR3 spells CASSYDRGLGYTF. The CDR3 nucleotides are TGTGCCAGCAGTTATGACAGGGGGCTTGGCTACACCTTC. The chain links TRBV2 to TRBJ1-2; 10 bases are shared with TRBD1. CDR3 size: 13 residues. CDR1 and CDR2 from the germline V gene are SNHLY and FYNNEI. The trim removed 5 bases at V and 7 bases at J, leaving 4 bases unmatched.

In this sample, this clone turned up a few times. The chain combines TRBV6-5 with TRBJ1-5; no firm D call. The CDR3 consists of 15 residues. CDR1 and CDR2 (germline): MNHEY, SVGAGI. Trimming cost V 6 bases and J 0 bases, with 12 bases left between them. CDR3 coding DNA: TGTGCCAGCAGACGACAACAATATAGCAATCAGCCCCAGCATTTT. Residues: CASRRQQYSNQPQHF.

The V call is TRBV5-5, the J call TRBJ2-1; 7 positions match TRBD2. The CDR3 spans 14 residues. With 7 bases clipped from V and 5 bases from J, the junction kept 9 bases outside the gene matches. Germline V gene lookup returns CDR1 SGHKS and CDR2 YYEKEE (reference sequence). The CDR3 DNA reads TGTGCCAGCGAGTTAGCGGGCCCCCACAATGAGCAGTTCTTC. It specifies CASELAGPHNEQFF. Full variable domain (remainder filled in from reference TRBV5-5 and TRBJ2-1): DAGVTQSPTHLIKTRGQQVTLRCSPISGHKSVSWYQQVLGQGPQFIFQYYEKEERGRGNFPDRFSARQFPNYSSELNVNALLLGDSALYLCASELAGPHNEQFFGPGTRLTVL.

The chain is built from TRBV10-3 and TRBJ2-3; TRBD1 agrees at 11 bases. CDR1 and CDR2 from the germline V gene are ENHRY and SYGVKD. The V gene end was trimmed by 5 bases and the J gene end by 0 bases; junction bases not matched to a gene: 7. This CDR3 region has 17 residues. The CDR3 loop is CAISTGTGGSSTDTQYF. The CDR3 DNA reads as TGTGCCATCAGTACCGGGACAGGGGGATCTAGCACAGATACGCAGTATTTT.

The chain uses TRBV11-2 and TRBJ2-2, with D uncertain. This CDR3 spans 16 amino acids. Trimming removed 2 bases at V and 0 bases at J, with 10 bases between. Per the germline V gene, CDR1 is SGHAT and CDR2 is FQNNGV. DNA of the CDR3: TGTGCCAGCAGCTTATATTTGACTCCGAACACCGGGGAGCTGTTTTTT. Residues: CASSLYLTPNTGELFF.

The chain joins TRBV19 to TRBJ1-2; 7 bases map to TRBD1. CDR1 and CDR2 from the germline V gene are LNHDA and SQIVND (reference sequence). There are 17 residues in the CDR3. V lost 5 bases to trimming and J lost 8 bases; unmatched junction nucleotides: 20. The chain's CDR3 is CASSVYRGLVALGGYTF. The CDR3 coding sequence is TGTGCCAGTAGTGTCTACAGGGGATTAGTGGCCCTTGGAGGCTACACCTTC. The entire variable domain, with the rest obtained from reference TRBV19 and TRBJ1-2, is as follows: DGGITQSPKYLFRKEGQNVTLSCEQNLNHDAMYWYRQDPGQGLRLIYYSQIVNDFQKGDIAEGYSVSREKKESFPLTVTSAQKNPTAFYLCASSVYRGLVALGGYTFGSGTRLTVV.

CDR3 region: CASSVGLADEQYF. DNA for the CDR3: TGTGCCAGCAGCGTGGGACTAGCAGACGAGCAGTACTTC. V and J are TRBV9 and TRBJ2-7; 9 positions match TRBD2. V trimming: 2 bases; J trimming: 5 bases; junction bases outside the gene matches: 2. Germline assignment: CDR1 SGDLS and CDR2 YYNGEE. The CDR3 runs 13 residues.

The chain couples TRBV5-1 to TRBJ1-1; D not resolved. Germline V gene lookup returns CDR1 SGHRS and CDR2 YFSETQ. Trimming removed 3 bases at V and 3 bases at J, with 12 bases between. This CDR3 is 14 amino acids long. CDR3 sequence (DNA): TGCGCCAGCAGCTATGCAGGCCTGGACACTGAAGCTTTCTTT. This sequence encodes CASSYAGLDTEAFF.

This chain uses TRBV5-1 with TRBJ1-2; maybe TRBD1 (6 bases). With 3 bases removed from V and 4 bases from J, the gap between germline ends came to 13 bases. The CDR3 runs 14 residues. The germline V gene encodes CDR1 SGHRS and CDR2 YFSETQ. The CDR3: CASSWDTGFYGYTF. DNA for the CDR3: TGCGCCAGCAGCTGGGACACCGGCTTCTATGGCTACACCTTC.

This clone was detected a few times. The same CDR3 also results from other DNA sequences found in this sample. The V and J genes are TRBV18 and TRBJ1-2, with a weak D call TRBD1 (6 bases). This CDR3 is built from 13 residues. V lost 3 bases, J lost 8 bases, and 13 bases lay in between. Germline V CDR1 and CDR2: KGHSH, LQKENI. CDR3 loop: CASSPRGSDGYTF. The CDR3 DNA follows: TGTGCCAGCTCACCGAGGGGGAGTGACGGCTACACCTTC.

The chain employs TRBV6-6 and TRBJ1-2; possible D gene TRBD1, 5 bases. Trimming pared 6 bases from V and 3 bases from J, leaving 8 bases between. The CDR3 has 12 amino acids. CDR1 is MNHNY, CDR2 SVGAGI, per germline (reference sequence). CDR3 in amino acids: CASRTGDYGYTF. CDR3 nucleotides: TGTGCCAGCAGAACGGGGGACTATGGCTACACCTTC.

The rearrangement joins TRBV7-2 to TRBJ1-1; D call uncertain. The germline V and J ends were trimmed by 2 bases and 2 bases, with 9 bases remaining between them. Germline CDR1 SGHTA, CDR2 FQGNSA. The length of the CDR3 is 14 residues. The CDR3 is CASSLITDNTEAFF. The CDR3 nucleotides read TGTGCCAGCAGCTTAATTACAGATAACACTGAAGCTTTCTTT.

This rearrangement joins TRBV9 to TRBJ2-3; 9 nucleotides line up with TRBD2. V shed 3 bases, J shed 6 bases, and the junction held 11 bases outside the gene matches. Per the germline V gene, CDR1 is SGDLS and CDR2 is YYNGEE. This CDR3 has 16 residues. This chain's CDR3 is CASSAGHSGSRDTQYF. The CDR3, as DNA: TGTGCCAGCAGCGCGGGACATAGCGGGAGTCGGGATACGCAGTATTTT.

This clone was found a few times. The J gene is TRBJ2-7, the V gene TRBV7-9, with 12 bases identical to TRBD1. Germline values: CDR1 SEHNR, CDR2 FQNEAQ (reference sequence). After removal of 4 bases from V and 5 bases from J, the junction contained 9 bases not matched to a gene. The CDR3 sequence is 16 residues long. The DNA of the CDR3 is TGTGCCAGCAGCTCGTACGGGGACAGGGGGCACAACGAGCAGTACTTC. Translating it yields CASSSYGDRGHNEQYF.